The sequence of this T cell receptor (beta chain) was determined in a study of long-term antiretroviral therapy in people with HIV. Findings and limits, study-wide: Clonotypes expanded prior to ART showed repertoire dominance at all sampled time points. The study found that diversity rose after ART but stayed below transplant donor controls.

A v3.0 immunoSEQ assay was performed at survey level. Libraries were prepared by immunoSEQ multiplex PCR; TCRdb keeps only in-frame clonotypes and omits some of them. The sample holds 23,000 or so clones, roughly 88% seen once. The CDR3 is 17 residues long. With V trimmed by 1 base and J by 7 bases, 16 bases remained unmatched. Germline CDR1 and CDR2: MGHRA and YSYEKL. With respect to this clone: No antigen is known for it.

The specimen comprised unsorted PBMCs, sampled roughly 4.5 years after starting antiretroviral therapy. This TCR derives from a man between 25 and 39 years old with HIV. The J gene is TRBJ2-7, the V gene TRBV4-1, with TRBD2 matching over 7 bases. CDR3 bases: TGCGCCAGCAGCCAAGGGGTGGGCGGGAGCCAGGGCTGGGAGCAGTACTTC. The encoded protein is CASSQGVGGSQGWEQYF.